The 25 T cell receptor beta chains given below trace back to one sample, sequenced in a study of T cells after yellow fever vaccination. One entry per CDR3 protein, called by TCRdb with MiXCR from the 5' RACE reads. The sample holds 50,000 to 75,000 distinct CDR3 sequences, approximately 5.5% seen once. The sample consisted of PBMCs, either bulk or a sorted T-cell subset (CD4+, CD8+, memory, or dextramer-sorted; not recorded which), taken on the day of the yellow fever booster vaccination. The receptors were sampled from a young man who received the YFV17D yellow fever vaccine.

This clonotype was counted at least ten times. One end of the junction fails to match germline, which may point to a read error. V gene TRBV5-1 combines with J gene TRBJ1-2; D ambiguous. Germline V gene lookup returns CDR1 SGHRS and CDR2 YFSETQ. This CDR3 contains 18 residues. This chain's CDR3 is CASSLGLGPIVFDLTPDF. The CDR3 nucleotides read TGCGCCAGCAGCTTGGGGCTGGGCCCGATCGTATTTGACCTGACGCCTGACTTC.

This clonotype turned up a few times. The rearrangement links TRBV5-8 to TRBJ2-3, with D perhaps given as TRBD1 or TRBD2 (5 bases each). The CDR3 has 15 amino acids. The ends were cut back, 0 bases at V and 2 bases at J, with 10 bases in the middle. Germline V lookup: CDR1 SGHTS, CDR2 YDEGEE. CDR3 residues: CASSLVMGDTDTQYF. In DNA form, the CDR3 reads TGTGCCAGCAGCTTGGTTATGGGGGACACAGATACGCAGTATTTT.

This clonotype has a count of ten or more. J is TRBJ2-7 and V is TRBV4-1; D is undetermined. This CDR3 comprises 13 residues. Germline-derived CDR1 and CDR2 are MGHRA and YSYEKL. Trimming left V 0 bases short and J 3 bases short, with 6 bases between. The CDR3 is CASSQDPDYEQYF. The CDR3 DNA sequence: TGCGCCAGCAGCCAAGATCCGGACTACGAGCAGTACTTC.

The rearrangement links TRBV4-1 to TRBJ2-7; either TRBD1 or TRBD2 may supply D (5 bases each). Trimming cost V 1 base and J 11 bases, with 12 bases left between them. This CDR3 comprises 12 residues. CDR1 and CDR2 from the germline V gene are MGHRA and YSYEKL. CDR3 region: CASSQGGNEKYF. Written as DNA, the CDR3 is TGCGCCAGCAGCCAAGGGGGGAATGAGAAGTACTTC.

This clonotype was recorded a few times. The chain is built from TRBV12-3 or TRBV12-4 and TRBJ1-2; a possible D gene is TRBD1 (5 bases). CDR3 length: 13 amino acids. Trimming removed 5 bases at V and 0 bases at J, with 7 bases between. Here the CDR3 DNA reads TGTGCCAGCAGTGAACAGGCTAACTATGGCTACACCTTC. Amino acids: CASSEQANYGYTF.

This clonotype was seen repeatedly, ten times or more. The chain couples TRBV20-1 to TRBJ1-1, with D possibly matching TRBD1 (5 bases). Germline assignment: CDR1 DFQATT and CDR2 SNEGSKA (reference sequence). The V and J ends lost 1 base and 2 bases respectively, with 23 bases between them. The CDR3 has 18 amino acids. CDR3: CSARGGGGPPPVNTEAFF. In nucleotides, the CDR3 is TGCAGTGCTAGAGGTGGGGGTGGTCCACCCCCAGTTAACACTGAAGCTTTCTTT.

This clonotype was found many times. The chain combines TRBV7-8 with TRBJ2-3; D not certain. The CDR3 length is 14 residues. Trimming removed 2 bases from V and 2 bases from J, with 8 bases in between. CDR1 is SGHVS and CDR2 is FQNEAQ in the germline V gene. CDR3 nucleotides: TGTGCCAGCAGCTTATCACTCTTCACAGATACGCAGTATTTT. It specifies CASSLSLFTDTQYF.

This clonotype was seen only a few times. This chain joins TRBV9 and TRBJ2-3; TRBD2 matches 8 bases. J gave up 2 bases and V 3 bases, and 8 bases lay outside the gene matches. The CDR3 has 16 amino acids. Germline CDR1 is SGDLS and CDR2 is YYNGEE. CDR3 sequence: CASSGRGGDFTDTQYF. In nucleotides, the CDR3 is TGTGCCAGCAGCGGACGGGGGGGCGATTTCACAGATACGCAGTATTTT.

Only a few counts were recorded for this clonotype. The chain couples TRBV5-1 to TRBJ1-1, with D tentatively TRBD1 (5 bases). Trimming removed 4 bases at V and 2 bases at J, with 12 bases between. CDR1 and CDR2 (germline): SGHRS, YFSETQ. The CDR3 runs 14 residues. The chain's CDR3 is CASSRGLVNTEAFF. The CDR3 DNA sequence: TGCGCCAGCAGCCGGGGCTTGGTTAACACTGAAGCTTTCTTT.

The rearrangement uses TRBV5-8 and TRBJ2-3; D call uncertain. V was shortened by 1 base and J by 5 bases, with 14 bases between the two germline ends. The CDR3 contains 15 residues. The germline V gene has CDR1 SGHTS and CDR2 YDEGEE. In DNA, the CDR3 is TGTGCCAGCAGCTTGTACAGCCAGGTTGGAGATACGCAGTATTTT. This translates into CASSLYSQVGDTQYF. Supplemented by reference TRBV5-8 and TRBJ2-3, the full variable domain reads EAGVTQSPTHLIKTRGQQATLRCSPISGHTSVYWYQQALGLGLQFLLWYDEGEERNRGNFPPRFSGRQFPNYSSELNVNALELEDSALYLCASSLYSQVGDTQYFGPGTRLTVL.

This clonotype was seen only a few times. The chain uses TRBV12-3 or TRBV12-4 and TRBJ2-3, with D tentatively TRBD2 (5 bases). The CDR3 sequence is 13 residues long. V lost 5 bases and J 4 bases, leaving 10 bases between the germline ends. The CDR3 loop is CASSKREPDTQYF. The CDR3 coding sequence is TGTGCCAGCAGTAAAAGGGAGCCAGATACGCAGTATTTT.

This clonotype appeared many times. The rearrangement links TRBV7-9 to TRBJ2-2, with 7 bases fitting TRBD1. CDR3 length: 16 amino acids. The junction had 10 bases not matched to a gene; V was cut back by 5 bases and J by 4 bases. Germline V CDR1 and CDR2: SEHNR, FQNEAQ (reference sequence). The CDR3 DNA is TGTGCCAGCAGCACGAGTCGCGACAGGGTCACCGGGGAGCTGTTTTTT. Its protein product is CASSTSRDRVTGELFF.

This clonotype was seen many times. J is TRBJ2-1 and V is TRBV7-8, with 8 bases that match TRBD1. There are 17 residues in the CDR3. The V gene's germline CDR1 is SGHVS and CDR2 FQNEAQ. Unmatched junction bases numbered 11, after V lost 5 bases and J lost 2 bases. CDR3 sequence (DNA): TGTGCCAGCAGCAAATCGAGGACAGGGACTCCCTACAATGAGCAGTTCTTC. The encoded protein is CASSKSRTGTPYNEQFF.

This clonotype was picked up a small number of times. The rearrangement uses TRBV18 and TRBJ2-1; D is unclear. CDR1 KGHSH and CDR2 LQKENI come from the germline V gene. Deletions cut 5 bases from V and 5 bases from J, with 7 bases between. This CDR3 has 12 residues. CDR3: CASSAGDNEQFF. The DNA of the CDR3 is TGTGCCAGCTCAGCAGGAGACAATGAGCAGTTCTTC. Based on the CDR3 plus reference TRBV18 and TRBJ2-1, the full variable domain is NAGVMQNPRHLVRRRGQEARLRCSPMKGHSHVYWYRQLPEEGLKFMVYLQKENIIDESGMPKERFSAEFPKEGPSILRIQQVVRGDSAAYFCASSAGDNEQFFGPGTRLTVL.

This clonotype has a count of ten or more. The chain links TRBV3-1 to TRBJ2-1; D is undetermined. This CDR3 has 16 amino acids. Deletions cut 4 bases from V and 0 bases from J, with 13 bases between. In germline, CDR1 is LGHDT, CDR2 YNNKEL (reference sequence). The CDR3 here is CASSPELESSYNEQFF. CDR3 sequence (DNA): TGTGCCAGCAGCCCTGAGTTGGAAAGCTCCTACAATGAGCAGTTCTTC.

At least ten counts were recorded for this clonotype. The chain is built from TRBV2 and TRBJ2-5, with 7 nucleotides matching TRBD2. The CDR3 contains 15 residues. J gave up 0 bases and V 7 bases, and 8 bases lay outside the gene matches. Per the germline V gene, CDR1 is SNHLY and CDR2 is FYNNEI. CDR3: CASTGEGIYQETQYF. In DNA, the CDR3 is TGTGCCAGCACCGGGGAGGGTATTTACCAAGAGACCCAGTACTTC.

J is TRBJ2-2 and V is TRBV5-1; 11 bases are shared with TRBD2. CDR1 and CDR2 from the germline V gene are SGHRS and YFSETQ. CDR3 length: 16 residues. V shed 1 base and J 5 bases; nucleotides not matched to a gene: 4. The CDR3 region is CASSLHSGGATGELFF. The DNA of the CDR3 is TGCGCCAGCAGCTTGCATAGCGGGGGGGCGACCGGGGAGCTGTTTTTT.

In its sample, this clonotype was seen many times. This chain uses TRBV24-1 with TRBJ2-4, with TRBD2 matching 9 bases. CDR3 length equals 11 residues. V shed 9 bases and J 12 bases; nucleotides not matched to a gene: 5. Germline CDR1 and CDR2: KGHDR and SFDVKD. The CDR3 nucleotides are TGTGCCACCGCGGGGGGGGAAAATCAGTACTTC. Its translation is CATAGGENQYF.

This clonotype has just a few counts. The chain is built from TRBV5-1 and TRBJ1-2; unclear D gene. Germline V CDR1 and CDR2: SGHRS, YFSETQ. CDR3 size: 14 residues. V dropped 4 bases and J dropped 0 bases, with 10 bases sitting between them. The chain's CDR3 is CASSADTPNYGYTF. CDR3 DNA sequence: TGCGCCAGCAGCGCCGACACTCCTAACTATGGCTACACCTTC. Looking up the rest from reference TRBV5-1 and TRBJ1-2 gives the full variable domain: KAGVTQTPRYLIKTRGQQVTLSCSPISGHRSVSWYQQTPGQGLQFLFEYFSETQRNKGNFPGRFSGRQFSNSRSEMNVSTLELGDSALYLCASSADTPNYGYTFGSGTRLTVV.

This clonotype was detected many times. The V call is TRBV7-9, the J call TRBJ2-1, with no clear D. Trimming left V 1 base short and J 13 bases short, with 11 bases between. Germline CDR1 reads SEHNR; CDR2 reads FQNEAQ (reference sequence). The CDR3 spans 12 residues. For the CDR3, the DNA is TGTGCCAGCAGCTTAGACCATATCATCCAGTTCTTC. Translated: CASSLDHIIQFF.

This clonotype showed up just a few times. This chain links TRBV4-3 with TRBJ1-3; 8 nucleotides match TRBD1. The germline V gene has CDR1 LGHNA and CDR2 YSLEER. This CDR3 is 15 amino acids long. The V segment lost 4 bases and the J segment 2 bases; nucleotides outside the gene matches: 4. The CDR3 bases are TGCGCCAGCAGCCCCGGACAGGGAACTGGAAACACCATATATTTT. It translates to CASSPGQGTGNTIYF.

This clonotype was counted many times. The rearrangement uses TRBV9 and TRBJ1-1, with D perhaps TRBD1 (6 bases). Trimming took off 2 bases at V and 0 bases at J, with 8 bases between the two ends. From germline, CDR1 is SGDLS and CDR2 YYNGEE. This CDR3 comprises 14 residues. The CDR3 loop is CASSVTGMNTEAFF. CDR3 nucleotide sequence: TGTGCCAGCAGCGTTACAGGGATGAACACTGAAGCTTTCTTT. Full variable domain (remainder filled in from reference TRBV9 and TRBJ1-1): DSGVTQTPKHLITATGQRVTLRCSPRSGDLSVYWYQQSLDQGLQFLIQYYNGEERAKGNILERFSAQQFPDLHSELNLSSLELGDSALYFCASSVTGMNTEAFFGQGTRLTVV.

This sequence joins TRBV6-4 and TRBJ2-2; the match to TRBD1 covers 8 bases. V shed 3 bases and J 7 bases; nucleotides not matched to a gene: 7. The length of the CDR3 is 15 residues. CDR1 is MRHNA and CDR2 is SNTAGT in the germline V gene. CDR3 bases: TGTGCCAGCAGTGAATCTGCAGGGGGCATCGGGGAGCTGTTTTTT. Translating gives CASSESAGGIGELFF.

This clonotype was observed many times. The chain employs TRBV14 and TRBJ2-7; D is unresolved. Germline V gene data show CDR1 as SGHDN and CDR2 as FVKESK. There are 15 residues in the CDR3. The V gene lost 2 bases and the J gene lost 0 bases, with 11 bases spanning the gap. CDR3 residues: CASSQPKASSYEQYV. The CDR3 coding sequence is TGTGCCAGCAGCCAACCCAAGGCCAGCTCCTACGAGCAGTACGTC.

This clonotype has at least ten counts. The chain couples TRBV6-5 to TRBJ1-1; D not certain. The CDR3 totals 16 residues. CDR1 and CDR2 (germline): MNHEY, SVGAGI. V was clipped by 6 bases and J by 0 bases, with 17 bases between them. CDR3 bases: TGTGCCAGCAGCCCGACCCACTGGACCATGAACACTGAAGCTTTCTTT. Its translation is CASSPTHWTMNTEAFF.